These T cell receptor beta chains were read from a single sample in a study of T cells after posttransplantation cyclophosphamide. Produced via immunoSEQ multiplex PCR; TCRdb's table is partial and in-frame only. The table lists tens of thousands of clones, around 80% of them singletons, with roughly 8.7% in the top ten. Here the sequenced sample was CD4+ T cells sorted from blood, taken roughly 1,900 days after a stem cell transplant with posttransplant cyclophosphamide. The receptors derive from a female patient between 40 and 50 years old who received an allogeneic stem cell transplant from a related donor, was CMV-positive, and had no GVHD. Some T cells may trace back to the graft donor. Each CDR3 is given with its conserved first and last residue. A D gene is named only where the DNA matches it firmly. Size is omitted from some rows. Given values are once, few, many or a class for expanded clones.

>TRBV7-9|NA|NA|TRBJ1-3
CASSPGLFGNTIYF
TGTGCCAGCAGCCCGGGACTTTTTGGAAACACCATATATTTT
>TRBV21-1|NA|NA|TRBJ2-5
CASSKVPRGGEETQYF
TGTGCCAGCAGCAAAGTTCCGCGGGGGGGCGAAGAGACCCAGTACTTC
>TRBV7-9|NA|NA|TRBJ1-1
CASSLVGQGMAFF
TGTGCCAGCAGCTTAGTCGGGCAGGGAATGGCTTTCTTT
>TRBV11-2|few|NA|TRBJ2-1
CASSLRIRAEQFF
TGTGCCAGCAGCTTGAGAATCAGGGCTGAGCAGTTCTTC
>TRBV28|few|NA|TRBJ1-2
CASRSTPYGYTF
TGTGCCAGCAGATCTACCCCCTATGGCTACACCTTC
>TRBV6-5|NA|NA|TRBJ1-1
CASSYSGGRHTEAFF
TGTGCCAGCAGTTACTCAGGGGGAAGGCACACTGAAGCTTTCTTT
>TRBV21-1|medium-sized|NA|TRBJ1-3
CASSNGGTGGSVSGNTIYF
TGTGCCAGCAGCAATGGGGGGACAGGAGGCTCCGTCTCTGGAAACACCATATATTTT
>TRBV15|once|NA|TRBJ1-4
CATSRDPPDGSEKLFF
TGTGCCACCAGCAGAGATCCTCCGGACGGGAGTGAAAAACTGTTTTTT
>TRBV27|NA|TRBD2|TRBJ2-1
CASSPTTSGYYNEQFF
TGTGCCAGCAGTCCGACGACTAGCGGGTATTACAATGAGCAGTTCTTC
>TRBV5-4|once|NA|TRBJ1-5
CASSLGGRSNQPQHF
TGTGCCAGCAGCTTGGGGGGGCGAAGCAATCAGCCCCAGCATTTT
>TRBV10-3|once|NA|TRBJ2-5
CAISESGRRETQYF
TGTGCCATCAGTGAGTCCGGTCGCCGAGAGACCCAGTACTTC
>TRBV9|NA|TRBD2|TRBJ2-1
CASSISLAGGEYNEQFF
TGTGCCAGCAGCATCTCACTAGCGGGGGGGGAATACAATGAGCAGTTCTTC
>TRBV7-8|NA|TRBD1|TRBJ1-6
CASSLVLRTGSSYNSPLHF
TGTGCCAGCAGCTTAGTATTGAGGACAGGGAGCTCCTATAATTCACCCCTCCACTTT
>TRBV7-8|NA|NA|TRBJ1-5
CASSEDILGSNQPQHF
TGTGCCAGCAGCGAGGACATCTTGGGGAGCAATCAGCCCCAGCATTTT